This T cell receptor (beta chain) is from a study of technical replicates of blood from a handful of donors. Profiling relied on immunoSEQ multiplex PCR, and the TCRdb table lists in-frame clones only, not all of them. The table lists tens of thousands of clones, approximately 88% of them singletons. The CDR3 is 15 residues long. The germline V and J ends were trimmed by 2 bases and 7 bases, with 17 bases remaining between them. Germline V lookup: CDR1 LGHNT, CDR2 FRNRAP. The rearrangement uses TRBV12-5 and TRBJ2-5; D may be TRBD2 (7 bases). This sequence was found in a human donor in good health. Some clones in this sample may be carry-over from other donors' samples. The specimen was PBMCs. The CDR3 reads CASGLIRGGVATQYF. The CDR3 nucleotides read TGTGCTAGTGGTTTGATCCGAGGGGGGGTGGCGACCCAGTACTTC.